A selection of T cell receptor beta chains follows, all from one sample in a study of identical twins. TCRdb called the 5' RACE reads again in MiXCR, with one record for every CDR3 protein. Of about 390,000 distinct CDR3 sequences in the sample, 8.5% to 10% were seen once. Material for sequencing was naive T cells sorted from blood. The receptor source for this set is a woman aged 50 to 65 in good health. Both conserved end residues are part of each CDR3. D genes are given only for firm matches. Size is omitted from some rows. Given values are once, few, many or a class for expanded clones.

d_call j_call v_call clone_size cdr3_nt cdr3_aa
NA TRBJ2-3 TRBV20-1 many TGCAGTGCTAGAGATCCGTTGACACACGGGAGCACAGATACGCAGTATTTT CSARDPLTHGSTDTQYF
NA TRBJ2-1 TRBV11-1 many TGTGCCAGCAGCTTTTTTCCCAATGAGCAGTTCTTC CASSFFPNEQFF
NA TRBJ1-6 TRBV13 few TGTGCCAGCAGCCCCCTTGGATCACCCCTCCACTTT CASSPLGSPLHF
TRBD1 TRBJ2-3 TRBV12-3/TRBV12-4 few TGTGCCAGCACTCCTCGGGACAGGGTGGCAGATACGCAGTATTTT CASTPRDRVADTQYF
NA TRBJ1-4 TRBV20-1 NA TGCAGTGCTAGAGACCCTGGGGGGGGGGATGAAAAACTGTTTTTT CSARDPGGGDEKLFF
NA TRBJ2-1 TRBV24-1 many TGTGCCACCAGTGCCCCTCACAGGGCCGAGCAGTTCTTC CATSAPHRAEQFF
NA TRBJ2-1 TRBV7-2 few TGTGCCAGCAGACTCCTGAATGAGCAGTTCTTC CASRLLNEQFF
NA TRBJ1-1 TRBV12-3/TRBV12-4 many TGTGCCAGCAGTTTTAGTTACACTGAAGCTTTCTTT CASSFSYTEAFF
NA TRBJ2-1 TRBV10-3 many TGTGCCATCAGCTGGGTCAATGAGCAGTTCTTC CAISWVNEQFF
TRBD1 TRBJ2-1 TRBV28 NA TGTGCCAGCAGGCCCGGGACAGGGGGCATTAACAATGAGCAGTTCTTC CASRPGTGGINNEQFF
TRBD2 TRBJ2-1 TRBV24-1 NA TGTGCCACCAGTGAGGGACTAGCGGGAGGGCCCGGGAATGAGCAGTTCTTC CATSEGLAGGPGNEQFF
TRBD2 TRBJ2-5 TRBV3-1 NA TGTGCCAGCAGCCAAACAGCGGGAGGCGGGGAGACCCAGTACTTC CASSQTAGGGETQYF
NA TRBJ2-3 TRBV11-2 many TGTGCCAGCAGCTTAGATAGCGGCACAGATACGCAGTATTTT CASSLDSGTDTQYF
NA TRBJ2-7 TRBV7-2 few TGTGCCAGCAGCTTAGGCCCGGGGACGTACGAGCAGTACTTC CASSLGPGTYEQYF
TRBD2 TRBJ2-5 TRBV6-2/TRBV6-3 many TGTGCCAGCAGTTACTGGGGACTAGCGGCGCAACACGGAGAGACCCAGTACTTC CASSYWGLAAQHGETQYF
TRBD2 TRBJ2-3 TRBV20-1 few TGCAGTGCGTTTATTAGCGGGAGGCAAGATACGCAGTATTTT CSAFISGRQDTQYF
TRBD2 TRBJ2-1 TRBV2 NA TGTGCCAGCAGACGGACTAGCGGGACTACCTACAATGAGCAGTTCTTC CASRRTSGTTYNEQFF
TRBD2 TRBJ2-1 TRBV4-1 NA TGCGCCAGCAGCCGGGAAGCGGGAGGTGAGCAGTTCTTC CASSREAGGEQFF
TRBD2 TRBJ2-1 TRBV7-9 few TGTGCCAGCAGCCAGTTGCGGGAGGGCCCCAATGAGCAGTTCTTC CASSQLREGPNEQFF
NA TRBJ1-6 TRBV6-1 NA TGTGCCAGCAATATACACGAACATAATTCACCCCTCCACTTT CASNIHEHNSPLHF
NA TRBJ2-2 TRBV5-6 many TGTGCCAGCAGCTCCGTCCGCAACACCGGGGAGCTGTTTTTT CASSSVRNTGELFF